This T cell receptor (beta chain) was sequenced for a study of shared clonotypes between healthy human individuals. Study results and limitations: A handful of donors shared approximately 5% of their naive CD4 clonotypes. Generally, naive subsets came out with larger estimated richness than memory subsets.

As concerns this clone: Its antigen is not known.

In germline, CDR1 is LNHDA, CDR2 SQIVND (reference sequence). The CDR3 has 15 amino acids. The junction had 7 bases not matched to a gene; V was cut back by 4 bases and J by 3 bases. The test was conducted at deep level. Clones were sequenced by immunoSEQ multiplex PCR, and TCRdb holds only the in-frame ones, with some missing. The repertoire holds about 1.1 million clones, with 75% to 85% as singletons. CD4+ cells underwent separation, giving CD45RA+ naive and CD45RA-negative memory subsets. The chain carries TRBV19 and TRBJ2-7; 9 bases are shared with TRBD2. Sequencing was carried out using memory CD4+ T cells from PBMCs. The subset here: CD45RA-negative fraction. The clonotype originates from a young man in good health. Some clones in this sample may be carry-over from other donors' samples. CDR3 in DNA: TGTGCCAGTAGTAAAGTAGCGGGAGAAAACTACGAGCAGTACTTC. It codes for CASSKVAGENYEQYF.